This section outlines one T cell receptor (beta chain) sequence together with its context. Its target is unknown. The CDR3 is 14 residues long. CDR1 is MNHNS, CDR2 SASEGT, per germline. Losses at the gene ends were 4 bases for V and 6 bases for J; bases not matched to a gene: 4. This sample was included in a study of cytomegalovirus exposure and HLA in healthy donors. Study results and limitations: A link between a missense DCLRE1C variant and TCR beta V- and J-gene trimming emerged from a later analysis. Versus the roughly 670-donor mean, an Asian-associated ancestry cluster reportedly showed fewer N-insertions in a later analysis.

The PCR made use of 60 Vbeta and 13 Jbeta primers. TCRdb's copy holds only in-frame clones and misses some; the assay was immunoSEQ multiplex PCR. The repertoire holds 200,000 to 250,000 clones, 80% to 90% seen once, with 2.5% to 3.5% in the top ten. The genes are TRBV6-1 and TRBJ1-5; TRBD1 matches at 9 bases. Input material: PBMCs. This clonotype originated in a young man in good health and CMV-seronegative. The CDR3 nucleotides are TGTGCCAGCAGTGGGACAGGGGTTCTTCAGCCCCAGCATTTT. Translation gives CASSGTGVLQPQHF.